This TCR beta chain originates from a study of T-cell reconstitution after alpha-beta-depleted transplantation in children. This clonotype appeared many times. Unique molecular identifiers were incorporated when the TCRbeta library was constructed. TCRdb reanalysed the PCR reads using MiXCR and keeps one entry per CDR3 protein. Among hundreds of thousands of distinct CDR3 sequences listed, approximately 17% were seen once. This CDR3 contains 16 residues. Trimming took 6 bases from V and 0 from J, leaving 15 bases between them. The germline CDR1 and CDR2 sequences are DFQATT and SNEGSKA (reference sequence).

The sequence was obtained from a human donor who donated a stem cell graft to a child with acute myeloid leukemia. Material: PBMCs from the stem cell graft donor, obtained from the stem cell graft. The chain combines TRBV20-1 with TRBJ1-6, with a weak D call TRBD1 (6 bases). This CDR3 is CSAAEGGFSYNSPLHF. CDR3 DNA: TGCAGTGCCGCCGAGGGGGGATTCTCCTATAATTCACCCCTCCACTTT.